This T cell receptor (beta chain) was captured in a study of control samples from healthy donors and cancer patients. Method: immunoSEQ multiplex PCR; TCRdb's copy keeps in-frame clones and lacks some. This table lists roughly 190,000 clones. V dropped 6 bases and J dropped 4 bases, with 16 bases sitting between them. This CDR3 is built from 14 residues. Germline V gene sequence: CDR1 SGHRS, CDR2 YFSETQ. Sequencing was performed on blood. This clonotype was obtained from a woman between 25 and 40 years old in good health. This sequence joins TRBV5-1 and TRBJ1-1; D perhaps matches TRBD1 (5 bases). The CDR3 bases are TGCGCCAGCAATCATAGGGGACCCTCCACTGAAGCTTTCTTT. The encoded protein is CASNHRGPSTEAFF. Combining the CDR3 with reference TRBV5-1 and TRBJ1-1 gives the whole variable domain KAGVTQTPRYLIKTRGQQVTLSCSPISGHRSVSWYQQTPGQGLQFLFEYFSETQRNKGNFPGRFSGRQFSNSRSEMNVSTLELGDSALYLCASNHRGPSTEAFFGQGTRLTVV.